This TCR beta chain was found in a study of shared clonotypes between healthy human individuals. Per germline, CDR1 GTSNPN and CDR2 SVGIG (reference sequence). V lost 5 bases, J lost 1 base, and 5 bases stayed unmatched. The CDR3 is made up of 14 amino acids. Points from the study as a whole: Richness estimates generally favored naive over memory subsets. Clonotypes that were shared across a handful of donors made up roughly 5% of naive CD4 clonotypes. Limited genetic and exposure-history diversity came from having few donors.

On this clone itself: Its target is not known.

When replicate PCRs were run on sorted subsets, they used around 0.2 ug DNA, some 30,000 T cell genomes. Method: immunoSEQ multiplex PCR; TCRdb's copy keeps in-frame clones and lacks some. The sample consists of a few hundred thousand clones, around 67% of them appearing once. Sequenced: memory CD4+ T cells sorted from blood. The subset was: CD45RA-negative fraction. The origin of this receptor is a young man in good health. The V and J genes are TRBV30 and TRBJ1-1; 9 nucleotides agree with TRBD1. The CDR3 sequence is CAWVRDRANTEAFF. The CDR3 nucleotides read TGTGCCTGGGTCCGGGACAGGGCGAACACTGAAGCTTTCTTT.